Each of the 27 T cell receptor beta chains below was sequenced from the same sample in a study of cytomegalovirus exposure and HLA in healthy donors. A multiplex PCR was run with 60 Vbeta primers and 13 Jbeta primers. Some clones are missing from TCRdb's copy, which holds only in-frame ones; the method was immunoSEQ multiplex PCR. The table lists 180,000 or so clones, about four fifths of them singletons. Source material: PBMCs. These receptors came from a woman in her twenties or thirties in good health and CMV-seronegative.

This chain joins TRBV18 and TRBJ2-1, with TRBD2 identical over 15 bases. This CDR3 comprises 17 residues. The trim removed 6 bases at V and 3 bases at J, leaving 6 bases unmatched. CDR1 is KGHSH, CDR2 LQKENI, per germline. The CDR3 nucleotides are TGTGCCAGCTCGGGACTAGCGGGGGGCCTGGGCTACAATGAGCAGTTCTTC. Translated: CASSGLAGGLGYNEQFF.

In this sample, this clone turned up a few times. The V and J genes are TRBV27 and TRBJ2-5; 12 positions match TRBD1. The closer fit of TRBJ2-7 to the DNA end suggests the J call may be wrong. The CDR3 has 15 residues. The germline V gene has CDR1 MNHEY and CDR2 SMNVEV (reference sequence). As DNA, the CDR3 is TGTGCCAGCAGTTCAGCCGGGACAGGGGGCCACGAGCAGTACTTC. It encodes CASSSAGTGGHEQYF.

The rearrangement links TRBV5-1 to TRBJ1-1; TRBD1 is a possible D gene (6 bases). CDR3 length: 15 residues. V lost 6 bases and J 10 bases, leaving 25 bases between the germline ends. The germline gives CDR1 SGHRS, CDR2 YFSETQ. CDR3 in amino acids: CASTTNAGGLLGAFF. The CDR3, as DNA: TGCGCCAGCACCACAAACGCCGGGGGGCTTCTAGGAGCTTTCTTT.

The chain combines TRBV15 with TRBJ1-2; possibly TRBD1 for D (5 bases). Per the germline V gene, CDR1 is LNHNV and CDR2 is YYDKDF (reference sequence). This CDR3 comprises 14 residues. V lost 3 bases and J lost 1, with 9 bases in between. The CDR3 nucleotides are TGTGCCACCAGCAGGACAGTTGATAACTATGGCTACACCTTC. Residues: CATSRTVDNYGYTF.

This rearrangement joins TRBV18 to TRBJ1-1, with 11 bases identical to TRBD1. The CDR3 is made up of 15 amino acids. Germline V lookup: CDR1 KGHSH, CDR2 LQKENI. V gave up 1 base and J gave up 10 bases; unmatched junction bases: 8. The CDR3 loop is CASSPLPGTGGSAFF. CDR3 nucleotide sequence: TGTGCCAGCTCACCACTCCCCGGGACAGGGGGGTCAGCTTTCTTT.

This clone occurred a few times. The chain carries TRBV2 and TRBJ2-5; TRBD1 aligns across 10 bases. The CDR3 runs to 14 residues. CDR1 and CDR2 from the germline V gene are SNHLY and FYNNEI. J gave up 5 bases and V 7 bases, and 7 bases lay outside the gene matches. CDR3 in DNA: TGTGCCAGCAACAGACAGGGGGCCGGGGAGACCCAGTACTTC. Translating gives CASNRQGAGETQYF.

The V call is TRBV7-6, the J call TRBJ1-5, with D possibly TRBD1 on 5 matching bases. Germline CDR1 and CDR2: SGHVS and FNYEAQ. The CDR3 has 15 amino acids. The V end was cut by 1 base, the J end by 3 bases, with 10 bases between. CDR3: CASSLGGATNQPQHF. The CDR3 DNA sequence: TGTGCCAGCAGCTTAGGCGGGGCTACCAATCAGCCCCAGCATTTT.

The J gene is TRBJ2-5, the V gene TRBV19; 7 bases agree with TRBD2. V was clipped by 7 bases and J by 1 base; unmatched bases: 12. The germline gives CDR1 LNHDA, CDR2 SQIVND (reference sequence). The CDR3 runs 16 residues. The DNA of the CDR3 is TGTGCCAGTAAAGCACGGGCCGGGGGGACCCAAGAGACCCAGTACTTC. It translates to CASKARAGGTQETQYF.

The genes are TRBV10-2 and TRBJ2-2; D may be TRBD2 (6 bases). Germline V gene data show CDR1 as WSHSY and CDR2 as SAAADI. The CDR3 spans 14 residues. Deletions cut 0 bases from V and 6 bases from J, with 8 bases between. CDR3 DNA: TGCGCCAGCAGTGAGTCAGGGGAGGCCGGGGAGCTGTTTTTT. Translation: CASSESGEAGELFF.

This chain connects TRBV7-9 to TRBJ1-1, with D unclear. V was pared by 2 bases and J by 0 bases, with 7 bases between. This CDR3 spans 14 amino acids. The germline CDR1 and CDR2 sequences are SEHNR and FQNEAQ (reference sequence). CDR3 sequence (DNA): TGTGCCAGCAGCTTAAGAAGCCTGAACACTGAAGCTTTCTTT. This encodes CASSLRSLNTEAFF.

The V call is TRBV5-1, the J call TRBJ2-5; 13 bases are shared with TRBD2. CDR1 is SGHRS, CDR2 YFSETQ, per germline. The length of the CDR3 is 15 residues. V shed 6 bases and J 4 bases; nucleotides not matched to a gene: 6. DNA for the CDR3: TGCGCCAGCACTGCCACTAGCGGGGGGGGAGAGACCCAGTACTTC. Amino acids: CASTATSGGGETQYF.

CDR3 bases: TGTGCCAGCAGCCTCATTCCGGACAGGGAGCGAGGTGAGCAGTACTTC. Amino acids: CASSLIPDRERGEQYF. This chain links TRBV7-9 with TRBJ2-7; 8 bases line up with TRBD1. After removal of 5 bases from V and 7 bases from J, the junction contained 16 bases not matched to a gene. CDR1 and CDR2 (germline): SEHNR, FQNEAQ (reference sequence). The CDR3 has 16 amino acids.

The chain links TRBV5-1 to TRBJ2-4; 10 bases fit TRBD2. Germline trimming cut 4 bases from V and 3 bases from J; bases unmatched to any gene: 10. Germline CDR1 reads SGHRS; CDR2 reads YFSETQ. The CDR3 spans 17 residues. The CDR3 region has the DNA TGCGCCAGCAGCGACGCAGCGGGGGGGCCCGGCAAAAACATTCAGTACTTC. This translates into CASSDAAGGPGKNIQYF. The variable domain in full, completed from reference TRBV5-1 and TRBJ2-4, reads KAGVTQTPRYLIKTRGQQVTLSCSPISGHRSVSWYQQTPGQGLQFLFEYFSETQRNKGNFPGRFSGRQFSNSRSEMNVSTLELGDSALYLCASSDAAGGPGKNIQYFGAGTRLSVL.

CDR3 loop: CASSRRDRTYGYTF. The CDR3, as DNA: TGTGCCAGTAGTCGCCGGGACAGAACCTATGGCTACACCTTC. The chain joins TRBV19 to TRBJ1-2; 7 bases are a match to TRBD1. This CDR3 region has 14 residues. The V and J ends lost 5 bases and 4 bases, in that order; junction bases with no gene match: 7. Germline values: CDR1 LNHDA, CDR2 SQIVND (reference sequence).

The chain couples TRBV18 to TRBJ2-5; D may be TRBD1 (6 bases). Germline loops: CDR1 KGHSH, CDR2 LQKENI. This CDR3 comprises 16 residues. Trimming removed 6 bases at V and 2 bases at J, with 19 bases between. CDR3 sequence reads: CASSTSLQGFQETQYF. Here the CDR3 DNA reads TGTGCCAGCTCTACGTCTCTACAGGGCTTTCAAGAGACCCAGTACTTC.

Here the CDR3 DNA reads TGTGCCTGGAGTAGAGGGTTCGATCAGCCCCAGCATTTT. This codes for CAWSRGFDQPQHF. This rearrangement joins TRBV30 to TRBJ1-5; D uncertain. Trimming cost V 2 bases and J 5 bases, with 10 bases left between them. This CDR3 spans 13 amino acids. Per the germline V gene, CDR1 is GTSNPN and CDR2 is SVGIG (reference sequence).

V and J are TRBV7-9 and TRBJ2-4; TRBD2 might be the D (7 bases). The length of the CDR3 is 15 residues. Looked up from germline, CDR1 is SEHNR and CDR2 is FQNEAQ (reference sequence). Trimming took off 5 bases at V and 6 bases at J, with 17 bases between the two ends. CDR3: CASSPWGGSGNIQYF. CDR3 nucleotide sequence: TGTGCCAGCAGCCCATGGGGGGGCAGTGGAAACATTCAGTACTTC.

The genes are TRBV27 and TRBJ2-5; D possibly corresponds to TRBD2 (6 bases). Germline V CDR1 and CDR2: MNHEY, SMNVEV (reference sequence). V gave up 4 bases and J gave up 5 bases, with 14 bases separating them. This CDR3 is built from 14 residues. This CDR3 is CASSSPTRRETQYF. The CDR3 bases are TGTGCCAGCAGTTCCCCGACTAGAAGGGAGACCCAGTACTTC.

The V gene is TRBV29-1, the J gene TRBJ2-7; no clear D. The ends were cut back, 4 bases at V and 1 base at J, with 11 bases in the middle. CDR3 length: 13 residues. Germline V gene sequence: CDR1 SQVTM, CDR2 ANQGSEA. The CDR3 DNA is TGCAGCGTTGCACAGAGAGATTCCTACGAGCAGTACTTC. Encoded protein: CSVAQRDSYEQYF.

The rearrangement joins TRBV4-3 to TRBJ2-3, with 11 bases lining up with TRBD2. The CDR3 is 16 amino acids. V lost 4 bases, J lost 3 bases, and 6 bases stayed unmatched. In germline, CDR1 is LGHNA, CDR2 YSLEER. CDR3 bases: TGCGCCAGCAGCCTCGGACTAGCGGGTGGGACAGATACGCAGTATTTT. This encodes CASSLGLAGGTDTQYF.

The chain uses TRBV5-4 and TRBJ2-1, with 16 positions matching TRBD2. V was pared by 5 bases and J by 8 bases, with 13 bases of the junction left unmatched. The CDR3 has 18 amino acids. The V gene's germline CDR1 is SGHNT and CDR2 YYREEE (reference sequence). CDR3 amino acids: CASRLGTSGGASVDEQFF. In nucleotides, the CDR3 is TGTGCCAGCAGACTCGGGACTAGCGGGGGGGCCTCTGTAGATGAGCAGTTCTTC.

In this sample, this clone turned up a few times. The V and J genes are TRBV11-2 and TRBJ2-7; 7 nucleotides align to TRBD1. Per the germline V gene, CDR1 is SGHAT and CDR2 is FQNNGV. V trimming: 2 bases; J trimming: 1 base; junction bases outside the gene matches: 11. CDR3 length equals 17 residues. CDR3 sequence reads: CASSLLGAGTVSYEQYF. In nucleotides, the CDR3 is TGTGCCAGCAGCTTACTCGGTGCCGGGACAGTTTCCTACGAGCAGTACTTC.

The V and J genes are TRBV7-9 and TRBJ1-6; D ambiguous. V was clipped by 9 bases and J by 8 bases, with 17 bases between them. This CDR3 contains 14 residues. CDR1 and CDR2 (germline): SEHNR, FQNEAQ (reference sequence). CDR3 residues: CARNAWADDSPLHF. CDR3 sequence (DNA): TGTGCCAGGAACGCCTGGGCAGATGATTCACCCCTCCACTTT.

The chain combines TRBV5-1 with TRBJ2-5; tentatively, D is TRBD1 (7 bases). CDR3 length: 15 amino acids. Germline V CDR1 and CDR2: SGHRS, YFSETQ. V was shortened by 4 bases and J by 5 bases, with 18 bases between the two germline ends. The CDR3 region is CASSGQDPGGETQYF. CDR3 bases: TGCGCCAGCAGCGGACAGGATCCTGGGGGGGAGACCCAGTACTTC.

The chain joins TRBV19 to TRBJ1-1, with 8 nucleotides matching TRBD1. J lost 1 base, V lost 6 bases, and 4 bases had no gene match. CDR1 is LNHDA and CDR2 is SQIVND in the germline V gene (reference sequence). The CDR3 has 14 amino acids. In DNA form, the CDR3 reads TGTGCCAGTAGAACAGACAGGGGGAACACTGAAGCTTTCTTT. Translating it yields CASRTDRGNTEAFF.

The chain has TRBV21-1 and TRBJ2-5; the D call TRBD2 from the table was never checked on the DNA. TRBV21-1 is an annotated pseudogene. CDR3 length: 15 residues. The CDR3 spells CASSKTEGLQETQYF. The CDR3 region has the DNA TGTGCCAGCAGCAAAACAGAAGGACTCCAAGAGACCCAGTACTTC.

The V and J genes are TRBV7-9 and TRBJ2-2; tentative D call: TRBD1 (5 bases). V shed 5 bases and J shed 1 base, with 11 bases lying between them. This CDR3 contains 15 residues. In germline, CDR1 is SEHNR, CDR2 FQNEAQ (reference sequence). This CDR3 reads CASSPRALNTGELFF. Written as DNA, the CDR3 is TGTGCCAGCAGCCCCAGGGCCTTGAACACCGGGGAGCTGTTTTTT.